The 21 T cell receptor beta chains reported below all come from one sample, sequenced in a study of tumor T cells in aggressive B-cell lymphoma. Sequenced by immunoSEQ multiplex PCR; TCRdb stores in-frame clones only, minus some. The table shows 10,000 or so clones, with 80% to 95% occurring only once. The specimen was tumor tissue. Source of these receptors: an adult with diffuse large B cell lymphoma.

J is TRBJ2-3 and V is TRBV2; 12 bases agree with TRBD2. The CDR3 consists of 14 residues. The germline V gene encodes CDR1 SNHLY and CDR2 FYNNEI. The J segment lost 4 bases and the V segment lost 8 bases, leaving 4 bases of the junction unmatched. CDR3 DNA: TGTGCCAGCCATCGACTAGCGGGAGCAGATACGCAGTATTTT. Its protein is CASHRLAGADTQYF.

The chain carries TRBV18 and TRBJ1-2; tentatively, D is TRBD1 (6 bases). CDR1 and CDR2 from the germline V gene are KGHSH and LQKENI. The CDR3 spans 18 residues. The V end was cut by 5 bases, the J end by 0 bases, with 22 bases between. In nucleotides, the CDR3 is TGTGCCAGCTCATCGCGAGACCCAGGGGTAGGCACTAACTATGGCTACACCTTC. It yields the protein CASSSRDPGVGTNYGYTF.

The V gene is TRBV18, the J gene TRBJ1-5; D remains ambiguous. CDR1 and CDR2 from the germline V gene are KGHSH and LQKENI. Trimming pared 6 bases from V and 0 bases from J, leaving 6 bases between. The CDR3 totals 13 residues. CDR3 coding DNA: TGTGCCAGCTCCGAGAATAGCAATCAGCCCCAGCATTTT. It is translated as CASSENSNQPQHF.

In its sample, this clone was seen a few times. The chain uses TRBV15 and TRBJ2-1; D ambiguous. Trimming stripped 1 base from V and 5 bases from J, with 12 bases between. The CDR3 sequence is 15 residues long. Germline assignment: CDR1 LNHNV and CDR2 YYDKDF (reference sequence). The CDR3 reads CATSRGPFDNNEQFF. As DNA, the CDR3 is TGTGCCACCAGCAGAGGGCCATTCGATAACAATGAGCAGTTCTTC. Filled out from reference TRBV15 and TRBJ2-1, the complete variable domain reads DAMVIQNPRYQVTQFGKPVTLSCSQTLNHNVMYWYQQKSSQAPKLLFHYYDKDFNNEADTPDNFQSRRPNTSFCFLDIRSPGLGDTAMYLCATSRGPFDNNEQFFGPGTRLTVL.

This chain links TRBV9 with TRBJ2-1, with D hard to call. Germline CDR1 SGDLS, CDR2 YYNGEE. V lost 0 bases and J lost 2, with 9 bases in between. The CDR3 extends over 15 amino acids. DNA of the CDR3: TGTGCCAGCAGCGTAGCGGCAGGAACCTACAATGAGCAGTTCTTC. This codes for CASSVAAGTYNEQFF.

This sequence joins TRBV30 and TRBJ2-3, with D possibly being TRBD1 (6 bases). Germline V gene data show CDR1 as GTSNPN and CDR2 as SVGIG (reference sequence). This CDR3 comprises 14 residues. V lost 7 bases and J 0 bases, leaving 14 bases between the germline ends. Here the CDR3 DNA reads TGTGCCTACCAGACAGGAGCTAGCACAGATACGCAGTATTTT. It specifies CAYQTGASTDTQYF.

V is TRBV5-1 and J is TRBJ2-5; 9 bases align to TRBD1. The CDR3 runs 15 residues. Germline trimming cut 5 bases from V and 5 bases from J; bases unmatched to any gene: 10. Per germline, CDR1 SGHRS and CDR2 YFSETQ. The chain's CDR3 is CASRGQGILEETQYF. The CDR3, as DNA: TGCGCCAGCAGGGGACAGGGTATTCTGGAGGAGACCCAGTACTTC.

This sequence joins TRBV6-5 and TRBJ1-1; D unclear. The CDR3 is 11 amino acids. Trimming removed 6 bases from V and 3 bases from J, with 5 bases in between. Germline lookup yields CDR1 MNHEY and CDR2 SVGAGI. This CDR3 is CASRSDTEAFF. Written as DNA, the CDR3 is TGTGCCAGCAGATCGGACACTGAAGCTTTCTTT.

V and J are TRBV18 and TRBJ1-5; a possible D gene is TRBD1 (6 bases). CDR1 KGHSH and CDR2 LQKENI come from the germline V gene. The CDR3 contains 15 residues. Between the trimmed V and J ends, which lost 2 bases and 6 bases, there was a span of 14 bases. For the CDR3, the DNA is TGTGCCAGCTCACCAACACAGGGTTCTGGTCAGCCCCAGCATTTT. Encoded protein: CASSPTQGSGQPQHF. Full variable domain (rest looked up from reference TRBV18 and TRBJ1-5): NAGVMQNPRHLVRRRGQEARLRCSPMKGHSHVYWYRQLPEEGLKFMVYLQKENIIDESGMPKERFSAEFPKEGPSILRIQQVVRGDSAAYFCASSPTQGSGQPQHFGDGTRLSIL.

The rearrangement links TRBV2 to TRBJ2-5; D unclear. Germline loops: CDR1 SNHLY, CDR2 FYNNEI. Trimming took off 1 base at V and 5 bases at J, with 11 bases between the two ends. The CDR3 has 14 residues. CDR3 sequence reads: CASSEVPEVETQYF. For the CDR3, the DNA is TGTGCCAGCAGTGAAGTACCCGAGGTGGAGACCCAGTACTTC.

CDR3 in DNA: TGTGCCAGCAGCCTTTCAACCTTCCGGGACAGCAAAGAGACCCAGTACTTC. Protein sequence: CASSLSTFRDSKETQYF. The V gene is TRBV7-9, the J gene TRBJ2-5, with TRBD1 identical over 7 bases. Germline lookup yields CDR1 SEHNR and CDR2 FQNEAQ (reference sequence). V shed 5 bases, J shed 3 bases, and the junction held 15 bases outside the gene matches. CDR3 length equals 17 residues. The full variable domain, rest sourced from reference TRBV7-9 and TRBJ2-5, is DTGVSQNPRHKITKRGQNVTFRCDPISEHNRLYWYRQTLGQGPEFLTYFQNEAQLEKSRLLSDRFSAERPKGSFSTLEIQRTEQGDSAMYLCASSLSTFRDSKETQYFGPGTRLLVL.

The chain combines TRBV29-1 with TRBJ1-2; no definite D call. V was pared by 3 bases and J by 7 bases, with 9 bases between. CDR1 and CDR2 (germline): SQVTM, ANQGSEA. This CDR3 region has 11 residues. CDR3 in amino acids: CSVDGRGGYTF. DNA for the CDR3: TGCAGCGTTGACGGGCGGGGTGGCTACACCTTC. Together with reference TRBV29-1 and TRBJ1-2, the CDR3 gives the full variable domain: SAVISQKPSRDICQRGTSLTIQCQVDSQVTMMFWYRQQPGQSLTLIATANQGSEATYESGFVIDKFPISRPNLTFSTLTVSNMSPEDSSIYLCSVDGRGGYTFGSGTRLTVV.

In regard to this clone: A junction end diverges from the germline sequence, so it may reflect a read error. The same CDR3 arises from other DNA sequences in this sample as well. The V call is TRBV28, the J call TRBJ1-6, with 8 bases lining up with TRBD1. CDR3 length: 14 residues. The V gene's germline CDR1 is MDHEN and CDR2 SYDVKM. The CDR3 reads CASSRDRYDSPLHF. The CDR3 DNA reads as TGTGCCAGCAGCCGGGACAGGTACGATTCGCCCCTCCACTTT.

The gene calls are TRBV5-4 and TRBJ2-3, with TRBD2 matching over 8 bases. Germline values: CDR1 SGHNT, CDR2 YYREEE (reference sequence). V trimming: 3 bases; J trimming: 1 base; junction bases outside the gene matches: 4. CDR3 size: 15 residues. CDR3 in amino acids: CASSSGGVGTDTQYF. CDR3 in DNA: TGTGCCAGCAGCTCCGGGGGGGTGGGCACAGATACGCAGTATTTT.

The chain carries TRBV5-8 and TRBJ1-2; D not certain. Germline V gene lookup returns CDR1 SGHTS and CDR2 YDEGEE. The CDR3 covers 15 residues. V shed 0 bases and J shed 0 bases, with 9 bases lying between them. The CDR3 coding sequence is TGTGCCAGCAGCTTGGTAGCCTCAACTAACTATGGCTACACCTTC. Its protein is CASSLVASTNYGYTF.

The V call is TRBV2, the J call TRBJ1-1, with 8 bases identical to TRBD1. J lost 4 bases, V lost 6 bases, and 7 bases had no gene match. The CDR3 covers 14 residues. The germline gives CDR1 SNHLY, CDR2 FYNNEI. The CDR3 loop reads CASSLRTGITEAFF. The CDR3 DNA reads TGTGCCAGCAGCCTGAGGACAGGGATCACTGAAGCTTTCTTT.

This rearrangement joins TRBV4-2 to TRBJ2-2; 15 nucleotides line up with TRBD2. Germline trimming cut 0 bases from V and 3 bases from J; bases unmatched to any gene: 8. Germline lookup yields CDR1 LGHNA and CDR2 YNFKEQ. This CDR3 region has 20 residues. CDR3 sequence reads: CASSQDPGLAGGPDTGELFF. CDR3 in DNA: TGTGCCAGCAGCCAAGATCCTGGACTAGCGGGAGGGCCTGACACCGGGGAGCTGTTTTTT.

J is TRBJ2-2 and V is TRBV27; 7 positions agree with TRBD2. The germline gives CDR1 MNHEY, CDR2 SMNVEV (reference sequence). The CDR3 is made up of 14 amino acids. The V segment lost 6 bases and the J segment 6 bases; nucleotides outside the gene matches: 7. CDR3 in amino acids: CASRRAGPAGELFF. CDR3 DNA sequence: TGTGCCAGCAGGAGAGCGGGGCCCGCCGGGGAGCTGTTTTTT.

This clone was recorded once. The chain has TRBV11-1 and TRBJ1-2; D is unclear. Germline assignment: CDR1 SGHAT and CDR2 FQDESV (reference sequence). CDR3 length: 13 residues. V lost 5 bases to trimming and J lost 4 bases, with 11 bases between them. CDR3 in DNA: TGTGCCAGCAGCCGGGGTTCCGGCTATGGCTACACCTTC. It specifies CASSRGSGYGYTF.

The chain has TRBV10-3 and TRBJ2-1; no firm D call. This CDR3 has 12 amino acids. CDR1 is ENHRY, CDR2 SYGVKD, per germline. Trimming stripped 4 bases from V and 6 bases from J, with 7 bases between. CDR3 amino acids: CAISGEFNEQFF. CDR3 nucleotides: TGTGCCATCAGTGGTGAGTTCAATGAGCAGTTCTTC.

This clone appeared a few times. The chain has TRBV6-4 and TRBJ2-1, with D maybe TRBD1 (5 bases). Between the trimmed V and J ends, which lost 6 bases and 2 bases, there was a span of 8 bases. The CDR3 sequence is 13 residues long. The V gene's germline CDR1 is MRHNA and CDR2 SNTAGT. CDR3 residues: CASSEGAYNEQFF. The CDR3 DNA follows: TGTGCCAGCAGCGAAGGGGCCTACAATGAGCAGTTCTTC.